The 23 T cell receptor beta chains listed next were all sequenced from one sample in a study of shared clonotypes between healthy human individuals. As defined, naive CD8 cells were CD45RO-negative and positively selected for CCR7, with terminally differentiated effector memory CD45RA+ cells excluded. Method: immunoSEQ multiplex PCR; TCRdb's copy keeps in-frame clones and lacks some. Among just over 2,000,000 clones listed, about 95% were seen once. Specimen: naive CD8+ T cells sorted from blood. Source of these receptors: a man aged 18 to 29 in good health.

This clone is a singleton in its sample. The chain combines TRBV7-8 with TRBJ2-7; 9 bases line up with TRBD1. The CDR3 spans 16 residues. Looked up from germline, CDR1 is SGHVS and CDR2 is FQNEAQ. The ends lost 5 bases at V and 5 bases at J; junction bases unmatched: 13. CDR3 sequence (DNA): TGTGCCAGCAGCCCAGTTTGGACAGGGGAGATCGACGAGCAGTACTTC. Amino acid sequence: CASSPVWTGEIDEQYF.

The chain uses TRBV6-5 and TRBJ2-5; tentative D call: TRBD1 (6 bases). The CDR3 loop spans 15 amino acids. In germline, CDR1 is MNHEY, CDR2 SVGAGI. V lost 7 bases, J lost 2 bases, and 17 bases lay in between. CDR3 region: CASTWRDRTQETQYF. As DNA, the CDR3 is TGTGCCAGCACCTGGCGCGACAGGACTCAAGAGACCCAGTACTTC.

This sequence joins TRBV9 and TRBJ1-1; TRBD1 matches 9 bases. V trimming: 0 bases; J trimming: 6 bases; junction bases outside the gene matches: 6. From germline, CDR1 is SGDLS and CDR2 YYNGEE. The CDR3 has 15 amino acids. The CDR3 protein is CASSVVGTGRAEAFF. The CDR3 nucleotides read TGTGCCAGCAGCGTAGTGGGGACAGGGCGAGCTGAAGCTTTCTTT.

The rearrangement links TRBV27 to TRBJ1-1, with D possibly matching TRBD1 (6 bases). Germline loops: CDR1 MNHEY, CDR2 SMNVEV (reference sequence). This CDR3 comprises 14 residues. V lost 8 bases, J lost 2 bases, and 15 bases lay in between. CDR3: CASSRGGANTEAFF. CDR3 DNA sequence: TGTGCCAGCTCCCGCGGGGGCGCAAACACTGAAGCTTTCTTT.

This clone appeared once. The chain employs TRBV30 and TRBJ2-7; 12 nucleotides align to TRBD2. The J segment lost 3 bases and the V segment lost 5 bases, leaving 5 bases of the junction unmatched. This CDR3 is 14 amino acids long. The germline V gene has CDR1 GTSNPN and CDR2 SVGIG (reference sequence). The DNA for the CDR3 is TGTGCCTGGTCTACTAGCGGGGGGCTCTACGAGCAGTACTTC. Translation: CAWSTSGGLYEQYF.

V gene TRBV4-1 combines with J gene TRBJ2-7, with TRBD1 as a possible D gene (6 bases). The V end was cut by 3 bases, the J end by 11 bases, with 14 bases between. The CDR3 has 12 residues. Germline V lookup: CDR1 MGHRA, CDR2 YSYEKL. In DNA form, the CDR3 reads TGCGCCAGCAGCCAGATAGACAGGCCCAAGTACTTC. Residues: CASSQIDRPKYF.

CDR3 residues: CASSQGTSGVGGEQYF. The CDR3 region has the DNA TGCGCCAGCAGCCAAGGAACTAGCGGGGTTGGAGGCGAGCAGTACTTC. J is TRBJ2-7 and V is TRBV4-1; 10 bases match TRBD2. CDR1 is MGHRA and CDR2 is YSYEKL in the germline V gene. The trim removed 1 base at V and 6 bases at J, leaving 9 bases unmatched. This CDR3 contains 16 residues.

The CDR3 region is CASSLSGTGFEQYF. Here the CDR3 DNA reads TGTGCCAGCAGTTTATCGGGGACAGGGTTCGAGCAGTACTTC. V is TRBV27 and J is TRBJ2-7; 9 bases fit TRBD1. Germline-derived CDR1 and CDR2 are MNHEY and SMNVEV (reference sequence). The V and J ends lost 0 bases and 6 bases, in that order; junction bases with no gene match: 3. The CDR3 sequence is 14 residues long.

The chain carries TRBV29-1 and TRBJ2-1, with 8 nucleotides matching TRBD1. The CDR3 consists of 15 residues. V shed 6 bases, J shed 0 bases, and the junction held 7 bases outside the gene matches. Germline V CDR1 and CDR2: SQVTM, ANQGSEA. The CDR3 is CSVPGTGLSYNEQFF. CDR3 coding DNA: TGCAGCGTCCCCGGGACAGGTCTCTCCTACAATGAGCAGTTCTTC.

The chain carries TRBV7-8 and TRBJ2-4; 10 bases fit TRBD2. The V gene end was trimmed by 5 bases and the J gene end by 5 bases; junction bases not matched to a gene: 9. The CDR3 has 16 residues. Germline assignment: CDR1 SGHVS and CDR2 FQNEAQ. The CDR3 protein is CASSGLAGGTENIQYF. The CDR3 DNA follows: TGTGCCAGCAGCGGATTAGCGGGAGGAACGGAAAACATTCAGTACTTC.

The J gene is TRBJ2-6, the V gene TRBV7-9; D remains ambiguous. Trimming shortened V by 3 bases and J by 0 bases, and 6 bases separated the two germline ends. Germline V lookup: CDR1 SEHNR, CDR2 FQNEAQ (reference sequence). The CDR3 has 15 residues. For the CDR3, the DNA is TGTGCCAGCAGCTTTCTGGGCTCTGGGGCCAACGTCCTGACTTTC. Amino acid sequence: CASSFLGSGANVLTF. Full variable domain (rest looked up from reference TRBV7-9 and TRBJ2-6): DTGVSQNPRHKITKRGQNVTFRCDPISEHNRLYWYRQTLGQGPEFLTYFQNEAQLEKSRLLSDRFSAERPKGSFSTLEIQRTEQGDSAMYLCASSFLGSGANVLTFGAGSRLTVL.

The gene calls are TRBV7-8 and TRBJ2-1; the D call may be TRBD1 or TRBD2 (5 bases each). There are 17 residues in the CDR3. The V end lost 0 bases, the J end lost 7 bases, and 19 bases lay between the germline ends. Germline V gene data show CDR1 as SGHVS and CDR2 as FQNEAQ. CDR3 region: CASSLASSREWGNEQFF. In DNA, the CDR3 is TGTGCCAGCAGCTTAGCCTCCTCGAGGGAGTGGGGGAATGAGCAGTTCTTC.

The chain is built from TRBV15 and TRBJ1-4; D may be TRBD1 (6 bases). The CDR3 runs to 15 residues. The germline V gene encodes CDR1 LNHNV and CDR2 YYDKDF (reference sequence). Trimming cost V 2 bases and J 6 bases, with 13 bases left between them. CDR3 protein: CATSRKYSGDEKLFF. CDR3 nucleotide sequence: TGTGCCACCAGCAGAAAATACTCAGGGGATGAAAAACTGTTTTTT.

This chain connects TRBV27 to TRBJ1-4; TRBD1 matches at 7 bases. The CDR3 runs to 15 residues. Germline CDR1 reads MNHEY; CDR2 reads SMNVEV (reference sequence). Trimming cost V 3 bases and J 7 bases; bases outside gene matches: 8. CDR3 sequence (DNA): TGTGCCAGCAGTTTGGGAGGGGGCGTTGGTGAAAAACTGTTTTTT. Encoded protein: CASSLGGGVGEKLFF.

On this clone itself: Germline and junction disagree at one end, which may indicate a read error. The genes are TRBV5-6 and TRBJ2-7; 8 nucleotides line up with TRBD1. The CDR3 runs to 13 residues. Per germline, CDR1 SGHDT and CDR2 YYEEEE. This CDR3 reads CASSLNPDRVIFF. CDR3 in DNA: TGTGCCAGCAGCTTGAATCCGGACAGGGTAATTTTTTTC.

The chain uses TRBV5-6 and TRBJ1-2, with 7 bases lining up with TRBD1. This CDR3 is 12 amino acids long. The junction had 2 bases not matched to a gene; V was cut back by 1 base and J by 8 bases. The germline gives CDR1 SGHDT, CDR2 YYEEEE. This chain's CDR3 is CASSLSGGGYTF. In DNA, the CDR3 is TGTGCCAGCAGCTTGTCAGGGGGAGGCTACACCTTC.

V and J are TRBV5-1 and TRBJ2-5; 8 nucleotides align to TRBD2. The CDR3 runs to 16 residues. Germline assignment: CDR1 SGHRS and CDR2 YFSETQ. The ends lost 2 bases at V and 0 bases at J; junction bases unmatched: 6. The CDR3 coding sequence is TGCGCCAGCAGCTTTCGGACTAGCCATGACCAAGAGACCCAGTACTTC. The encoded protein is CASSFRTSHDQETQYF.

This chain links TRBV9 with TRBJ2-7, with D perhaps TRBD2 (5 bases). Germline V gene lookup returns CDR1 SGDLS and CDR2 YYNGEE. The CDR3 contains 14 residues. V was trimmed by 2 bases and J by 3 bases, leaving 12 bases between them. The CDR3 coding sequence is TGTGCCAGCAGCGTCGCACTAGACGGCTACGAGCAGTACTTC. Translation: CASSVALDGYEQYF.

V is TRBV4-1 and J is TRBJ1-2; D remains ambiguous. The V end lost 0 bases, the J end lost 4 bases, and 15 bases lay between the germline ends. This CDR3 contains 16 residues. Germline-derived CDR1 and CDR2 are MGHRA and YSYEKL. Here the CDR3 reads CASSQESVSGGYGYTF. The CDR3 DNA reads TGCGCCAGCAGCCAAGAATCGGTCTCAGGAGGCTATGGCTACACCTTC.

Notes on this clone: Within the sample, other DNA sequences also encode this same CDR3. J is TRBJ1-2 and V is TRBV6-5, with TRBD1 matching 10 bases. Germline trimming cut 5 bases from V and 6 bases from J; bases unmatched to any gene: 3. Germline CDR1 reads MNHEY; CDR2 reads SVGAGI. The CDR3 contains 13 residues. The CDR3 region is CASSPGTGDGYTF. DNA for the CDR3: TGTGCCAGCAGTCCAGGGACAGGGGATGGCTACACCTTC.

CDR3 protein: CASSLDLGVSGETQYF. In nucleotides, the CDR3 is TGCGCCAGCAGCTTGGATCTGGGAGTATCGGGAGAGACCCAGTACTTC. J is TRBJ2-5 and V is TRBV5-1; tentative D call: TRBD2 (5 bases). The CDR3 contains 16 residues. The germline gives CDR1 SGHRS, CDR2 YFSETQ. Trimming took off 0 bases at V and 4 bases at J, with 16 bases between the two ends.

V gene TRBV12-1 combines with J gene TRBJ2-7. TRBV12-1 is a pseudogene segment. CDR3 length: 12 residues. The CDR3 spells CASSPAFYEQYF. CDR3 DNA sequence: TGTGCCAGCAGCCCGGCCTTCTACGAGCAGTACTTC.

This chain links TRBV11-1 with TRBJ2-1, with 11 bases identical to TRBD1. The V gene's germline CDR1 is SGHAT and CDR2 FQDESV (reference sequence). This CDR3 comprises 15 residues. Trimming removed 5 bases from V and 5 bases from J; junction bases left unmatched: 5. CDR3 sequence (DNA): TGTGCCAGCAGCCATGGACAGGGGGCCAACAATGAGCAGTTCTTC. Translation gives CASSHGQGANNEQFF.